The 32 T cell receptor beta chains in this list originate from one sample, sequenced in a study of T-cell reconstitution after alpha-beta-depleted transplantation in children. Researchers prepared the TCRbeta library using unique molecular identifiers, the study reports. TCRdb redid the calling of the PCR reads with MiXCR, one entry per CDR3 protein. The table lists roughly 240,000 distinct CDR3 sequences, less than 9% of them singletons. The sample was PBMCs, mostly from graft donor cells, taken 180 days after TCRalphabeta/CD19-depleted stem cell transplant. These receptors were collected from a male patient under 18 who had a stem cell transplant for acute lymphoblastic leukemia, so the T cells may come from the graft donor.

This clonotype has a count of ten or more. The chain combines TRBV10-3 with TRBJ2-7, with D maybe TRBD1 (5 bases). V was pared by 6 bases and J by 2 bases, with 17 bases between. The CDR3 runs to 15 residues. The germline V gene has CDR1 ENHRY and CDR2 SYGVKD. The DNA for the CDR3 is TGTGCCATCAGGACGGAACAGGACCCAGCCTACGAGCAGTACTTC. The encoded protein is CAIRTEQDPAYEQYF.

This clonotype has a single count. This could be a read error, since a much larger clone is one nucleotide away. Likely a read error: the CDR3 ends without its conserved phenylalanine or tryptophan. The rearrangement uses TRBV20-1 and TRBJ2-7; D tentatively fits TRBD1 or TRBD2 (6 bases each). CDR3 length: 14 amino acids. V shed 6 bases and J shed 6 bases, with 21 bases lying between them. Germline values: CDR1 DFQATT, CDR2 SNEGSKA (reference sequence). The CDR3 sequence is CSAGRQALASEQYS. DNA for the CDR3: TGCAGTGCGGGAAGACAGGCACTAGCTTCCGAGCAGTACTCC.

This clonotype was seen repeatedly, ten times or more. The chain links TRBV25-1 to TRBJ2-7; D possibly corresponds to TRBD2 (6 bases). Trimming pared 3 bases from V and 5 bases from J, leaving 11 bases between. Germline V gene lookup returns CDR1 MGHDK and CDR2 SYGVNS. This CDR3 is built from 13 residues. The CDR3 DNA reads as TGTGCCAGCAGTGATGGGGGGTTCGACGAGCAGTACTTC. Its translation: CASSDGGFDEQYF.

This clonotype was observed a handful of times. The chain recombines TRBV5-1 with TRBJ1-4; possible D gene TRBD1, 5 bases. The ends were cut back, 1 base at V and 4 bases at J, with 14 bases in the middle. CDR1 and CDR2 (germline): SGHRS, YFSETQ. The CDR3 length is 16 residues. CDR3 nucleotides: TGCGCCAGCAGCTTGTGGGACCCCAGGAGTAATGAAAAACTGTTTTTT. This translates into CASSLWDPRSNEKLFF.

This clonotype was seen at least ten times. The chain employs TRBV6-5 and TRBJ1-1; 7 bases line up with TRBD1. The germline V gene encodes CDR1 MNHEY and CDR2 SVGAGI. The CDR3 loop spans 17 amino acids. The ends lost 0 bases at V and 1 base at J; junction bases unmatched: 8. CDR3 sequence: CASSYSLNRGWNTEAFF. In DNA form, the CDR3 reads TGTGCCAGCAGTTACTCGCTCAACAGGGGCTGGAACACTGAAGCTTTCTTT.

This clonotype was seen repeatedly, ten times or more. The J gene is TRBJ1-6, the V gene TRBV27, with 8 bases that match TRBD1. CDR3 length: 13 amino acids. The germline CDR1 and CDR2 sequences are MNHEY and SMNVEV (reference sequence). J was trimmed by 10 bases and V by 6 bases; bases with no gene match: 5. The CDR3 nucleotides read TGTGCCAGCAGGACAGGGGAAAAGTCACCCCTCCACTTT. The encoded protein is CASRTGEKSPLHF.

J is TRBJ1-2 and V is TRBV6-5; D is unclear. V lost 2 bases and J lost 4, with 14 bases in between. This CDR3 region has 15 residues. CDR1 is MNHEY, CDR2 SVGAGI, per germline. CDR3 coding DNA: TGTGCCAGCAGTTACCAACCTTGGAATGGCTATGGCTACACCTTC. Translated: CASSYQPWNGYGYTF.

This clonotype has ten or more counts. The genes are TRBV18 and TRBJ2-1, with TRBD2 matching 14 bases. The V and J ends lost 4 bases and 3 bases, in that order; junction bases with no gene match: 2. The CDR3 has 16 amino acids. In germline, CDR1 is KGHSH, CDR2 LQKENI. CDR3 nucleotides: TGTGCCAGCTCACAGACTAGCGGGAGGGACTACAATGAGCAGTTCTTC. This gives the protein CASSQTSGRDYNEQFF.

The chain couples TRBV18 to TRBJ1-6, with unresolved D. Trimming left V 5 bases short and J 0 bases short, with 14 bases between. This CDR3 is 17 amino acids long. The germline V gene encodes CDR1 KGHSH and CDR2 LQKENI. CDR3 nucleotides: TGTGCCAGCTCATCGGACGGGTGGAGCTCCTATAATTCACCCCTCCACTTT. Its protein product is CASSSDGWSSYNSPLHF.

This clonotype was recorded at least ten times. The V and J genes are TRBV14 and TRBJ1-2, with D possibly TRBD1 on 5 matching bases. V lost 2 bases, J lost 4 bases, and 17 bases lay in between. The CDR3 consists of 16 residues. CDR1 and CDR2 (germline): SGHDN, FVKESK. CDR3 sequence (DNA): TGTGCCAGCAGCCAATATTTCGGGGGTTCGGGCTATGGCTACACCTTC. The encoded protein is CASSQYFGGSGYGYTF.

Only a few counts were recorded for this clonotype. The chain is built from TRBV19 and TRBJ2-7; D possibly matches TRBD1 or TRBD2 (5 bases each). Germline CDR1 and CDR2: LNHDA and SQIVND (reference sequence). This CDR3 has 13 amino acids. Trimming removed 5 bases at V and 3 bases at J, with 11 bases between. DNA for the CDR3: TGTGCCAGTAGTGGGGGATTCTTCTACGAGCAGTACTTC. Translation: CASSGGFFYEQYF.

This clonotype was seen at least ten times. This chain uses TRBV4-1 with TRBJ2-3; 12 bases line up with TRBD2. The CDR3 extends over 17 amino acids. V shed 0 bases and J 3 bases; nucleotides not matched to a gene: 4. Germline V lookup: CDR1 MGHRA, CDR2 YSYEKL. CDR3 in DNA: TGCGCCAGCAGCCAAGATTCTAGCGGGAGGGCAACAGATACGCAGTATTTT. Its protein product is CASSQDSSGRATDTQYF.

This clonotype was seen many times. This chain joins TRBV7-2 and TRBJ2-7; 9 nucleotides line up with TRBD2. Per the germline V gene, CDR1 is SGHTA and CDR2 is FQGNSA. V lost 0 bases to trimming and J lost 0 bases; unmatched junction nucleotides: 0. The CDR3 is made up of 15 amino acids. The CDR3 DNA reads TGTGCCAGCAGCTTAGCTAGCGGGGGCTCCTACGAGCAGTACTTC. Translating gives CASSLASGGSYEQYF.

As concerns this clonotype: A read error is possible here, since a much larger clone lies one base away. CDR3 coding DNA: TGTGCCAGCAGCTTAGAGGGACTCACTGAAGCTTTCTTT. This encodes CASSLEGLTEAFF. The gene calls are TRBV7-9 and TRBJ1-1; possible D gene TRBD1, 5 bases. Germline V lookup: CDR1 SEHNR, CDR2 FQNEAQ (reference sequence). This CDR3 has 13 amino acids. V was cut by 1 base and J by 4 bases, with 7 bases left in between.

The CDR3 region has the DNA TGTGCCAGCAGGCCGGTGGGGACAGGGGAGTACGAGCAGTACTTC. Translated, it gives CASRPVGTGEYEQYF. The chain recombines TRBV6-1 with TRBJ2-7, with 10 nucleotides matching TRBD1. Germline lookup yields CDR1 MNHNS and CDR2 SASEGT. The CDR3 is made up of 15 amino acids. V gave up 6 bases and J gave up 4 bases; unmatched junction bases: 9.

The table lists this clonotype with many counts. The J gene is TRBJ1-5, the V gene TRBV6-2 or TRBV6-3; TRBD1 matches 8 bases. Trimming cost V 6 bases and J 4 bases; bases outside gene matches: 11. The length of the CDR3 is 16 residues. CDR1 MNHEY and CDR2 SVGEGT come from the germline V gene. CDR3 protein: CASSFPGTGSNQPQHF. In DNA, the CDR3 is TGTGCCAGCAGCTTCCCCGGGACAGGCTCGAATCAGCCCCAGCATTTT.

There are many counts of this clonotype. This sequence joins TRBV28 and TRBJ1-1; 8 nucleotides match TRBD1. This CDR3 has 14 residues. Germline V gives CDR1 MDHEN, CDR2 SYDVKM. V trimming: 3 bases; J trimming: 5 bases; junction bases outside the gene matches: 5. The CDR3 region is CASSFRGRWTEAFF. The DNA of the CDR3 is TGTGCCAGCAGTTTCAGGGGGCGATGGACTGAAGCTTTCTTT.

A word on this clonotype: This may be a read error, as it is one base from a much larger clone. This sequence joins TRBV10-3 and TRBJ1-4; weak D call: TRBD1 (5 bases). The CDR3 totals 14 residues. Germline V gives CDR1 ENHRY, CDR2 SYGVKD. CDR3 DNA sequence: TGTGCCATCAGTGAGTCGGGACTTAATGAAGAACTGTTTTTT. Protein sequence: CAISESGLNEELFF.

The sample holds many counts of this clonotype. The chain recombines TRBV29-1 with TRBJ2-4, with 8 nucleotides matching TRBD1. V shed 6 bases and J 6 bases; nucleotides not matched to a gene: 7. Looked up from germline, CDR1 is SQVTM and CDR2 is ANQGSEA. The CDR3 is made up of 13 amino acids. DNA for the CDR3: TGCAGCGTGACAGGGGATCGGACAAACATTCAGTACTTC. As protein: CSVTGDRTNIQYF.

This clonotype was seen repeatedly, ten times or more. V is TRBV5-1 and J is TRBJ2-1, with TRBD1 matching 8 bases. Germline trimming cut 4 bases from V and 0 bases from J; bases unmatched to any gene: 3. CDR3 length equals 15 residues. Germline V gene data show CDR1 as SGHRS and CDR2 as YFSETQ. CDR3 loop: CASSATGGSYNEQFF. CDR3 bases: TGCGCCAGCAGCGCTACAGGGGGCTCCTACAATGAGCAGTTCTTC.

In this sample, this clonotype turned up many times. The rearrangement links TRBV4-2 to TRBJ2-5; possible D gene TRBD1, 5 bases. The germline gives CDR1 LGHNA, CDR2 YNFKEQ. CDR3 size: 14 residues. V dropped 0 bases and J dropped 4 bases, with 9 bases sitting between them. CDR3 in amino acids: CASSQDRVAETQYF. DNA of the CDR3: TGTGCCAGCAGCCAAGACAGGGTGGCAGAGACCCAGTACTTC.

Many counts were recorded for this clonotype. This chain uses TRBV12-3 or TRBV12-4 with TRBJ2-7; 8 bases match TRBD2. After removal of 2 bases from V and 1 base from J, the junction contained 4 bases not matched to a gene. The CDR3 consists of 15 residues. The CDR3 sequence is CASSLRASGSYEQYF. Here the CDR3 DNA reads TGTGCCAGCAGTTTAAGGGCTAGCGGGTCCTACGAGCAGTACTTC.

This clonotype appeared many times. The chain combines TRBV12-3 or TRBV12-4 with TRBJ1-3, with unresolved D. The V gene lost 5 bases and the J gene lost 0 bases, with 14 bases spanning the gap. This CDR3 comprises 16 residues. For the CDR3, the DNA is TGTGCCAGCAGTCTCATGACTGGCCGCTCTGGAAACACCATATATTTT. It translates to CASSLMTGRSGNTIYF.

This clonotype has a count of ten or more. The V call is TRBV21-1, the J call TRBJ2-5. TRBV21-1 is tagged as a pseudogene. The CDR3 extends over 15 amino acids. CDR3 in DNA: TGTGCCAGCAGCAACCCGACAGGGACCAAAGAGACCCAGTACTTC. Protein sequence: CASSNPTGTKETQYF.

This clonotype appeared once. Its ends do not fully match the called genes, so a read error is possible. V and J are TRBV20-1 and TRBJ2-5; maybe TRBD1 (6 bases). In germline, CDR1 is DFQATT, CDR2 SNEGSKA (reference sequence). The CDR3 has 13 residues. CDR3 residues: CSAHQGYQEPQYF. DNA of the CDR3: TGCAGTGCCCACCAGGGGTACCAAGAGCCCCAGTACTTC.

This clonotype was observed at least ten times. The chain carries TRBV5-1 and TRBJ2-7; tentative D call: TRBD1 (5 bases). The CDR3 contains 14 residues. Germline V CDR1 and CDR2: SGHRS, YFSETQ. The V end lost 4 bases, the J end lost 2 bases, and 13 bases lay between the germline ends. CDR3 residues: CASSLQGTPYEQYF. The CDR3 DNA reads TGCGCCAGCAGCCTGCAGGGAACCCCCTACGAGCAGTACTTC.

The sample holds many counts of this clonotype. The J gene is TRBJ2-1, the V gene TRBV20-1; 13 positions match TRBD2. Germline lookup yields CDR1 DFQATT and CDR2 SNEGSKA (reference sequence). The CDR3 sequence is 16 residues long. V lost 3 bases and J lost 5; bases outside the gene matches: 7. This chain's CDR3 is CSASTPTSGRHNEQFF. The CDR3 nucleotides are TGCAGTGCTAGCACCCCGACTAGCGGGAGGCACAATGAGCAGTTCTTC.

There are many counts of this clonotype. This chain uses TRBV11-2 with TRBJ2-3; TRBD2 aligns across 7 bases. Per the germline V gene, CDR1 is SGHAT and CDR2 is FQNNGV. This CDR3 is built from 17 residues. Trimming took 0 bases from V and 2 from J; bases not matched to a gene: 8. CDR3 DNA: TGTGCCAGCAGCTTAGATGGCGGGACTATCTACACAGATACGCAGTATTTT. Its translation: CASSLDGGTIYTDTQYF.

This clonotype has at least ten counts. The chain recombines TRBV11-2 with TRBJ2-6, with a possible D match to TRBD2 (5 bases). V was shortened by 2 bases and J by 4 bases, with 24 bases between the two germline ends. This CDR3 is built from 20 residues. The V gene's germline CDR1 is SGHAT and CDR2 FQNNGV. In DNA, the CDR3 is TGTGCCAGCAGCTTACGGCTCCGCTCCGGGGTTCCTACAGGGGCCAACGTCCTGACTTTC. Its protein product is CASSLRLRSGVPTGANVLTF.

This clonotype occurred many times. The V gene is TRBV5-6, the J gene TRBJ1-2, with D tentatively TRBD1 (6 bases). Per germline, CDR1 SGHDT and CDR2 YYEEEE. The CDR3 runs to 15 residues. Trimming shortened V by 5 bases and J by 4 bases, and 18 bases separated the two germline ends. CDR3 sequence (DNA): TGTGCCAGCAGGAAAACCGGACAGCCCCTCTATGGCTACACCTTC. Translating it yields CASRKTGQPLYGYTF.

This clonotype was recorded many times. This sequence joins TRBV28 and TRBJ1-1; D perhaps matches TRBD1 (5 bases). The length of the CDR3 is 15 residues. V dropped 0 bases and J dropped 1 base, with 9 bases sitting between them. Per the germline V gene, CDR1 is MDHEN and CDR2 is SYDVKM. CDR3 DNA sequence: TGTGCCAGCAGTTTATGGAGGGACCGGAACACTGAAGCTTTCTTT. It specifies CASSLWRDRNTEAFF. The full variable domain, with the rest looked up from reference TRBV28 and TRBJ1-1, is DVKVTQSSRYLVKRTGEKVFLECVQDMDHENMFWYRQDPGLGLRLIYFSYDVKMKEKGDIPEGYSVSREKKERFSLILESASTNQTSMYLCASSLWRDRNTEAFFGQGTRLTVV.

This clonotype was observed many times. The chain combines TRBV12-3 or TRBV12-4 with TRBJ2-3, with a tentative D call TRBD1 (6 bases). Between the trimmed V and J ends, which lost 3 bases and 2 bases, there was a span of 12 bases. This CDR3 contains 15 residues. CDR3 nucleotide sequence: TGTGCCAGCAGTTTCGCCAGGGGCTACACAGATACGCAGTATTTT. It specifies CASSFARGYTDTQYF.